This TCR beta chain was retrieved from a study of blood T cell repertoires in COVID-19. Across the whole study: The United States, Italy and Spain supplied acute and convalescent COVID-19 samples. Sample material is recorded as cDNA or gDNA derived from T cells, B-cell-depleted T cells, or PBMCs.

In the study's own analysis: Amplifying reference gene primers gave estimates of nucleated cell counts. Using immunoSEQ multiplex PCR, the repertoire was profiled, and TCRdb retains in-frame clones only, with some absent. V and J calls and clone size come straight from that table; D and trimming were deduced from the DNA. Among 25,000 to 30,000 clones listed, 83% were seen once. The CDR3 totals 13 residues. The ends were cut back, 0 bases at V and 8 bases at J, with 8 bases in the middle. CDR1 is KGHSH and CDR2 is LQKENI in the germline V gene. This receptor was taken from a human donor in a cohort sampled during active COVID-19. Sequencing was done on a sample of peripheral blood. The rearrangement joins TRBV18 to TRBJ2-1; D not certain. The DNA of the CDR3 is TGTGCCAGCTCACCACCAGAGGATGATGAGCAGTTCTTC. Its translation is CASSPPEDDEQFF.